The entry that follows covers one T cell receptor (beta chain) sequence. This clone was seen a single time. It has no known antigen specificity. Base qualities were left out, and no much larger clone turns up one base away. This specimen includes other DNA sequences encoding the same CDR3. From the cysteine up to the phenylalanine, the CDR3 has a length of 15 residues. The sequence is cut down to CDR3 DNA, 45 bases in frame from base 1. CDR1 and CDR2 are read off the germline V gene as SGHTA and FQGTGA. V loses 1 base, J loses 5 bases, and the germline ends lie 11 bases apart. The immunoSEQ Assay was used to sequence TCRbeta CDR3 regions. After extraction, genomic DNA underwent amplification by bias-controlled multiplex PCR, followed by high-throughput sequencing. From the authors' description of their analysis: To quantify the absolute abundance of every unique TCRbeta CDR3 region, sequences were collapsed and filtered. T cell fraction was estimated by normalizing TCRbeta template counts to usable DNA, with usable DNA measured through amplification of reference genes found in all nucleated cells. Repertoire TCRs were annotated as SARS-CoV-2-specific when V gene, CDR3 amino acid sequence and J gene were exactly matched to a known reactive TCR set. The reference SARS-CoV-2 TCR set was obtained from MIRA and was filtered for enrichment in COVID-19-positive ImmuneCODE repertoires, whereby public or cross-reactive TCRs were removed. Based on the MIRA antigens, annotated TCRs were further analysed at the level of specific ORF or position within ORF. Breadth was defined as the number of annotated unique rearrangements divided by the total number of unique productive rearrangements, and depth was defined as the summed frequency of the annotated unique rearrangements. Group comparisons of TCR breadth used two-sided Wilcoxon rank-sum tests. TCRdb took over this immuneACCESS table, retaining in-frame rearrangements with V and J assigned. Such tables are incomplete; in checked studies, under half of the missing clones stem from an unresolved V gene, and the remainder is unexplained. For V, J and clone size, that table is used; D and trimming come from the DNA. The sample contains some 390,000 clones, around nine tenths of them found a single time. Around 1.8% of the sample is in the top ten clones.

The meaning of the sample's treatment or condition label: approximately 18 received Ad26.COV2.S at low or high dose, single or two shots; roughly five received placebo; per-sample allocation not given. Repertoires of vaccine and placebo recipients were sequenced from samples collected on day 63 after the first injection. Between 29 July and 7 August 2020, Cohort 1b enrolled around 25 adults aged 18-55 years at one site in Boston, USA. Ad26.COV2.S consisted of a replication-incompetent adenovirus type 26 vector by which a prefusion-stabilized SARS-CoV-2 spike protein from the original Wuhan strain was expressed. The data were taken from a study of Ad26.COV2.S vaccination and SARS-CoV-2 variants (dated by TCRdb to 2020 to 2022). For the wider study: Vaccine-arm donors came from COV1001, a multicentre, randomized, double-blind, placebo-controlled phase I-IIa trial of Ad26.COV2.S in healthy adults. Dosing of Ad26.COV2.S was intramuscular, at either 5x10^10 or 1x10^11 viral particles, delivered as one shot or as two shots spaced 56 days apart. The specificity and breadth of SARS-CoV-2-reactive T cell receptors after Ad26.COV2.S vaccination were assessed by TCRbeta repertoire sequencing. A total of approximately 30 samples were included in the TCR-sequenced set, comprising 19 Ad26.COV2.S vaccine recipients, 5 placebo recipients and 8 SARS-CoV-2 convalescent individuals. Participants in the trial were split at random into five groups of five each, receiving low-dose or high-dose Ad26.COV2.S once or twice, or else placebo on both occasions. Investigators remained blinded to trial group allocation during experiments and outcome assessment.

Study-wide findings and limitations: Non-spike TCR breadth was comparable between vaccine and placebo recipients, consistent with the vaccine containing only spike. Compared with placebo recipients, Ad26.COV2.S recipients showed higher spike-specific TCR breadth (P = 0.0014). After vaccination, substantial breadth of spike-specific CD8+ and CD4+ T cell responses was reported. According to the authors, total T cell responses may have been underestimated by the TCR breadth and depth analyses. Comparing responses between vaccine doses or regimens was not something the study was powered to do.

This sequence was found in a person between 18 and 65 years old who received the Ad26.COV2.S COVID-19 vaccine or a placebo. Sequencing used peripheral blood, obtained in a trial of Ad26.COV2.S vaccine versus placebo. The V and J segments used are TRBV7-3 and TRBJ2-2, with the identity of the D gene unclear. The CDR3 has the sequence CASSLSPANTGELFF. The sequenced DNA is TGTGCCAGCAGCTTAAGCCCGGCCAATACCGGGGAGCTGTTTTTT.